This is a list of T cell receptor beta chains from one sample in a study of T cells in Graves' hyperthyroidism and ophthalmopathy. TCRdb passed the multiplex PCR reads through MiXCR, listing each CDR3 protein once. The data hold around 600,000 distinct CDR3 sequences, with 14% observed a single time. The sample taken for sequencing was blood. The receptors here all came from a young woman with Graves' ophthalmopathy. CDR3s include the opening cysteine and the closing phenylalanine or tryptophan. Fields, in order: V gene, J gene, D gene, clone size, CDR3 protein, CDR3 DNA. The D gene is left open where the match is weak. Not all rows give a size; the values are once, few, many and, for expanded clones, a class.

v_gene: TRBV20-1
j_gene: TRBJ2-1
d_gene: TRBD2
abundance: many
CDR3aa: CSAPRPGLADHNEQFF
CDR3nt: TGCAGTGCTCCTCGTCCGGGACTAGCGGATCACAATGAGCAGTTCTTC

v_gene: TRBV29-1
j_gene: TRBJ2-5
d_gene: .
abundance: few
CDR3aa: CSVDSVTGRRTQYF
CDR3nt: TGCAGCGTTGATAGTGTCACGGGGAGAAGGACCCAGTACTTC

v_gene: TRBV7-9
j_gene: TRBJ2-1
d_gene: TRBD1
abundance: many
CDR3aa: CASSPRGQGWSEQFF
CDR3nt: TGTGCCAGCAGCCCCAGGGGACAGGGATGGAGTGAGCAGTTCTTC

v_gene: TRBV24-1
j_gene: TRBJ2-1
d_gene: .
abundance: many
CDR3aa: CATTDSNYNEQFF
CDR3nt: TGTGCCACCACCGACAGTAACTACAATGAGCAGTTCTTC

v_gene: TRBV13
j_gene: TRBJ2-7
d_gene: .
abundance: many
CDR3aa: CASSPDTNYEQYF
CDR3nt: TGTGCCAGCAGCCCGGACACTAACTACGAGCAGTACTTC

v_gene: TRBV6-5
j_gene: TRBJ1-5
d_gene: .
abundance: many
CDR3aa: CASSSGRNQPQHF
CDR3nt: TGTGCCAGCAGTTCCGGGAGAAATCAGCCCCAGCATTTT

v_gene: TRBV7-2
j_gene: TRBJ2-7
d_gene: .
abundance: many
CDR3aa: CASSPRTGYEQYF
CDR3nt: TGTGCCAGCAGCCCTCGGACTGGCTACGAGCAGTACTTC

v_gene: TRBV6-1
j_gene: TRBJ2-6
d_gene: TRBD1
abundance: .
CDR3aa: CASTRDRSLRANVLTF
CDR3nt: TGTGCCAGCACCCGGGACAGATCTCTGAGGGCCAACGTCCTGACTTTC

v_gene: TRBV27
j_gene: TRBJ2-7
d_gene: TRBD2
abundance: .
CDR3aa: CATQHMAPGLAGHYEQYF
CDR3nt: TGTGCCACTCAGCATATGGCCCCGGGACTAGCGGGACATTACGAGCAGTACTTC

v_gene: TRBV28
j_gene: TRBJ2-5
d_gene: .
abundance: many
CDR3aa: CASTSGEETQYF
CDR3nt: TGTGCCAGCACCTCTGGAGAAGAGACCCAGTACTTC

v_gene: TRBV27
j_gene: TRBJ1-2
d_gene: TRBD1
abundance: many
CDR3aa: CASSQDRGSWRGYTF
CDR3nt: TGTGCCAGCAGTCAGGACAGGGGGAGTTGGAGGGGCTACACCTTC

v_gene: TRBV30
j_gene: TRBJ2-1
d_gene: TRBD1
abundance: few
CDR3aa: CAWSSGTGVAEQFF
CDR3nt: TGTGCCTGGAGTTCAGGGACAGGGGTTGCTGAGCAGTTCTTC

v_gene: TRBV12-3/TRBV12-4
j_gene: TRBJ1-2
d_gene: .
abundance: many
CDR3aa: CASSFRDRGYTF
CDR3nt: TGTGCCAGCAGTTTTAGGGATCGCGGCTACACCTTC

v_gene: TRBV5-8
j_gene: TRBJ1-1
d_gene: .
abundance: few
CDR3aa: CASSVTGKLDTEAFF
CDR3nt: TGTGCCAGCAGCGTCACAGGGAAGTTGGACACTGAAGCTTTCTTT

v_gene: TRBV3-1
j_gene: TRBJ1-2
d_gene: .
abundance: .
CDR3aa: CASSQAWNQPGYTF
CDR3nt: TGTGCCAGCAGCCAAGCTTGGAACCAACCGGGCTACACCTTC

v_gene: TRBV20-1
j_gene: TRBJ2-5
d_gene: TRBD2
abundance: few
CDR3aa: CSARGDLAGSRETQYF
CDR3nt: TGCAGTGCTAGGGGGGACCTAGCGGGAAGTAGAGAGACCCAGTACTTC

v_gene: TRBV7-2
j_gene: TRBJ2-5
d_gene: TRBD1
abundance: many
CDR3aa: CASSLRSGGLQETQYF
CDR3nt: TGTGCCAGCAGCCTGAGGTCAGGGGGCCTCCAAGAGACCCAGTACTTC

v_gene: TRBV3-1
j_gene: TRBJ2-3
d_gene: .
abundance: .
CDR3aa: CASSLQGSSDTQYF
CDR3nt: TGTGCCAGCAGCCTGCAGGGGTCCTCCGATACGCAGTATTTT

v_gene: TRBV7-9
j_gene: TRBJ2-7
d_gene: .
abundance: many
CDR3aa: CASSFGEYSYEQYF
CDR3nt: TGTGCCAGCAGCTTCGGGGAGTATTCCTACGAGCAGTACTTC

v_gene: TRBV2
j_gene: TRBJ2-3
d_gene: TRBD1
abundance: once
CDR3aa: CASSVEGAGADTQYF
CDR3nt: TGTGCCAGCAGTGTAGAGGGGGCAGGCGCAGATACGCAGTATTTT

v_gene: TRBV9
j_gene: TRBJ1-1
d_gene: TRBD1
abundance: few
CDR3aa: CASSEFLVDRGRNTEAFF
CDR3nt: TGTGCCAGCAGCGAGTTCTTAGTGGACAGGGGGCGGAACACTGAAGCTTTCTTT

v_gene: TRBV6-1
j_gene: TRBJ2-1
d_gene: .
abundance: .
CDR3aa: CASSEYPVGGIKNEQFF
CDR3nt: TGTGCCAGCAGTGAATACCCCGTAGGAGGGATTAAAAATGAGCAGTTCTTC

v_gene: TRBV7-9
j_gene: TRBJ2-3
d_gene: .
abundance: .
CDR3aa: CASSLRAQHAALDDTQYF
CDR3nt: TGTGCCAGCAGCCTCCGGGCCCAACACGCGGCCCTTGACGATACGCAGTATTTT

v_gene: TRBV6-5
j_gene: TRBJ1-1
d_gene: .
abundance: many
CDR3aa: CASSYSGIEAFF
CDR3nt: TGTGCCAGCAGTTACTCGGGCATTGAAGCTTTCTTT

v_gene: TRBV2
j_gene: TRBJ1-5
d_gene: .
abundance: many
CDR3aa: CASSEGWDQPQHF
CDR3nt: TGTGCCAGCAGTGAAGGGTGGGACCAGCCCCAGCATTTT

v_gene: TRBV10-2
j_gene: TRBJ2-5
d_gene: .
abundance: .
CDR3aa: CASSGRAHQGTQYF
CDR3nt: TGCGCCAGCAGTGGGAGGGCCCACCAAGGGACCCAGTACTTC

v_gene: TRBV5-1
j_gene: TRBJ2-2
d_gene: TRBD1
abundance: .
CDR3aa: CASSSGTGAVTGELFF
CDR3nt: TGCGCCAGCAGCTCCGGGACAGGGGCAGTCACCGGGGAGCTGTTTTTT